Listed below are T cell receptor beta chains from one sample, sequenced in a study of cytomegalovirus exposure and HLA in healthy donors. Sequenced by immunoSEQ multiplex PCR; TCRdb stores in-frame clones only, minus some. The profile shows tens of thousands of clones, around 80% of them singletons. Sequencing used PBMCs. The receptors were gathered from a male donor in good health and CMV-seropositive. The CDR3 runs from the conserved cysteine through the conserved F or W. The D gene is left open where the match is weak. Not every row has a clone size; where given, it reads once, few, many or a size class.

clone_size	v_call	j_call	d_call	cdr3_aa	cdr3_nt
NA	TRBV28	TRBJ2-4	NA	CASSGLDGGVLNIQYF	TGTGCCAGCAGCGGGTTGGACGGGGGTGTTTTAAACATTCAGTACTTC
few	TRBV6-1	TRBJ1-5	NA	CASSAKPRPQHF	TGTGCCAGCAGTGCTAAACCACGGCCCCAGCATTTT
NA	TRBV11-3	TRBJ1-5	TRBD1	CASSLVGQGGNQPQHF	TGTGCCAGCAGCTTAGTGGGTCAGGGGGGCAATCAGCCCCAGCATTTT
NA	TRBV5-1	TRBJ2-7	TRBD1	CASSLNSGTGYEQYF	TGCGCCAGCAGCTTGAACTCCGGGACAGGCTACGAGCAGTACTTC
NA	TRBV27	TRBJ1-1	TRBD1	CASSPGQSLEAFF	TGTGCCAGCAGTCCGGGACAGAGCCTTGAAGCTTTCTTT
NA	TRBV27	TRBJ2-1	NA	CASSFTGIDEQFF	TGTGCCAGCAGTTTTACAGGGATCGATGAGCAGTTCTTC
NA	TRBV5-4	TRBJ2-2	NA	CASSPQGGGGHGELFF	TGTGCCAGCAGTCCCCAGGGGGGAGGAGGGCACGGGGAGCTGTTTTTT
NA	TRBV6-6	TRBJ1-1	NA	CASSQGEAFF	TGTGCCAGCAGTCAGGGTGAAGCTTTCTTT
NA	TRBV6-1	TRBJ2-2	NA	CASSALANTGELFF	TGTGCCAGCAGTGCCCTCGCGAACACCGGGGAGCTGTTTTTT
NA	TRBV19	TRBJ2-1	NA	CASSIAGEGYNEQFF	TGTGCCAGTAGTATAGCGGGAGAAGGTTACAATGAGCAGTTCTTC
NA	TRBV6-5	TRBJ2-5	TRBD1	CASSGTDQETQYF	TGTGCCAGCAGCGGGACAGACCAAGAGACCCAGTACTTC
few	TRBV30	TRBJ2-7	NA	CASTPGGLNEQYF	TGTGCCTCAACCCCGGGGGGCCTCAACGAGCAGTACTTC
NA	TRBV28	TRBJ1-3	NA	CASSPLYSGNTIYF	TGTGCCAGCAGCCCACTTTACTCTGGAAACACCATATATTTT
NA	TRBV14	TRBJ1-6	TRBD1	CASSPQGQGDYNSPLHF	TGTGCCAGCAGCCCGCAGGGACAGGGGGACTATAATTCACCCCTCCACTTT